The 25 T cell receptor beta chains listed next were all sequenced from one sample in a study of beta chain features in type 1 diabetes. All of the isolated RNA was reverse transcribed, so expressed TCRB transcripts were sequenced. TCRdb's copy holds only in-frame clones and misses some; the assay was immunoSEQ multiplex PCR. The sample comprises around 300,000 clones, approximately 8.1% of which are singletons, and about 0.93% rests with the top ten. Sequenced: central memory CD4+ T cells from blood. These receptor sequences come from a woman aged 18-30 years in good health.

CDR3 sequence: CASSLVGGEGGEAFF. CDR3 sequence (DNA): TGTGCCAGCAGCTTAGTCGGGGGAGAAGGGGGTGAAGCTTTCTTT. J is TRBJ1-1 and V is TRBV7-6; maybe TRBD1 (6 bases). This CDR3 is 15 amino acids long. Per germline, CDR1 SGHVS and CDR2 FNYEAQ. The V end lost 1 base, the J end lost 7 bases, and 16 bases lay between the germline ends.

The CDR3 nucleotides are TGTGCCAGCAGTGAACATCGGGGGCACGCGAATCAGCCCCAGCATTTT. Amino acid sequence: CASSEHRGHANQPQHF. The rearrangement links TRBV2 to TRBJ1-5; TRBD1 might be the D (6 bases). Germline assignment: CDR1 SNHLY and CDR2 FYNNEI. Trimming took 2 bases from V and 4 from J, leaving 15 bases between them. The CDR3 extends over 16 amino acids.

In this sample, this clone turned up a few times. V is TRBV11-2 and J is TRBJ2-7; weak D call: TRBD2 (5 bases). V shed 0 bases and J shed 7 bases, with 13 bases lying between them. Germline V gene lookup returns CDR1 SGHAT and CDR2 FQNNGV. This CDR3 comprises 14 residues. The chain's CDR3 is CASSLDFGVGEQYV. CDR3 nucleotide sequence: TGTGCCAGCAGCTTAGATTTCGGGGTCGGTGAGCAGTACGTC.

This chain links TRBV18 with TRBJ2-7; the match to TRBD1 covers 7 bases. Germline CDR1 KGHSH, CDR2 LQKENI. Trimming removed 4 bases from V and 2 bases from J; junction bases left unmatched: 2. This CDR3 is built from 13 residues. CDR3 DNA sequence: TGTGCCAGCTCACGCGACAGGGCCTACGAGCAGTACGTC. Residues: CASSRDRAYEQYV.

This clone was found many times. This chain uses TRBV18 with TRBJ1-6, with D unclear. This CDR3 is 15 amino acids long. With 1 base removed from V and 5 bases from J, the gap between germline ends came to 9 bases. In germline, CDR1 is KGHSH, CDR2 LQKENI. CDR3: CASSPRSDHNSPLHF. CDR3 DNA: TGTGCCAGCTCACCACGGTCAGATCATAATTCACCCCTCCACTTT.

This clone has only a few counts. CDR3 nucleotides: TGTGCCAGTAGTATTACGAACACTGAAGCTTTCTTT. This translates into CASSITNTEAFF. The rearrangement links TRBV19 to TRBJ1-1; D unresolved. Germline CDR1 reads LNHDA; CDR2 reads SQIVND (reference sequence). V was shortened by 3 bases and J by 1 base, with 3 bases between the two germline ends. The CDR3 is 12 residues long.

In its sample, this clone was seen a few times. The rearrangement joins TRBV2 to TRBJ1-5; 7 bases are shared with TRBD1. Losses at the gene ends were 7 bases for V and 0 bases for J; bases not matched to a gene: 6. The CDR3 sequence is 15 residues long. The germline CDR1 and CDR2 sequences are SNHLY and FYNNEI. The CDR3 DNA sequence: TGTGCCAGCAAATGGGACAGATATAGCAATCAGCCCCAGCATTTT. Amino acids: CASKWDRYSNQPQHF.

This clone was seen a handful of times. V is TRBV12-5 and J is TRBJ2-2; 7 nucleotides align to TRBD2. CDR1 is LGHNT, CDR2 FRNRAP, per germline. This CDR3 has 15 amino acids. With 7 bases clipped from V and 3 bases from J, the junction kept 8 bases outside the gene matches. The DNA of the CDR3 is TGTGCTAGTGTTTCAGGGACTAAACACACCGGGGAGCTGTTTTTT. Amino acid sequence: CASVSGTKHTGELFF.

This clone was seen a few times. The genes are TRBV19 and TRBJ1-5, with TRBD1 as a possible D gene (5 bases). The germline V gene has CDR1 LNHDA and CDR2 SQIVND (reference sequence). This CDR3 is built from 15 residues. V lost 6 bases and J 4 bases, leaving 16 bases between the germline ends. CDR3 bases: TGTGCCAGTAGCGGGGACCGACGGCCTAATCAGCCCCAGCATTTT. This gives the protein CASSGDRRPNQPQHF.

This clone was recorded at least ten times. The chain combines TRBV10-3 with TRBJ1-2, with D perhaps TRBD1 (5 bases). Germline V gene data show CDR1 as ENHRY and CDR2 as SYGVKD. The CDR3 has 15 amino acids. V was trimmed by 3 bases and J by 4 bases, leaving 15 bases between them. The CDR3 here is CAISDHQGPIYGYTF. The CDR3 DNA is TGTGCCATCAGTGATCACCAGGGCCCCATCTATGGCTACACCTTC.

This clone has a handful of counts. The chain joins TRBV7-2 to TRBJ1-2; D might be TRBD1 (6 bases). The CDR3 runs to 15 residues. V dropped 7 bases and J dropped 4 bases, with 19 bases sitting between them. Per germline, CDR1 SGHTA and CDR2 FQGNSA. In DNA, the CDR3 is TGTGCCAGCACCCGAAGTGGGGGCTTGGGCTATGGCTACACCTTC. Its protein product is CASTRSGGLGYGYTF.

A remark on this clone: A read error may account for a junction end that differs from germline. The chain employs TRBV6-5 and TRBJ2-5; D is possibly TRBD2 (6 bases). Per germline, CDR1 MNHEY and CDR2 SVGAGI. This CDR3 spans 12 amino acids. Here the CDR3 reads CASSRGGVTEDF. CDR3 in DNA: TGTGCCAGCAGTCGAGGAGGGGTTACAGAGGACTTC.

The chain combines TRBV11-2 with TRBJ2-5; 7 nucleotides match TRBD1. The CDR3 covers 16 residues. V dropped 5 bases and J dropped 5; count of bases not matched to a gene: 14. Germline V lookup: CDR1 SGHAT, CDR2 FQNNGV. This CDR3 is CASSDGLRRGLETQYF. The CDR3 nucleotides read TGTGCCAGCAGCGACGGACTTCGAAGGGGGCTCGAGACCCAGTACTTC.

This chain joins TRBV4-2 and TRBJ2-5; D is uncertain. V was cut by 0 bases and J by 5 bases, with 7 bases left in between. CDR3 length: 13 amino acids. Germline CDR1 and CDR2: LGHNA and YNFKEQ. DNA of the CDR3: TGTGCCAGCAGCCAAGATCTTTACGAGACCCAGTACTTC. Protein sequence: CASSQDLYETQYF.

This clone was recorded only once. J is TRBJ2-1 and V is TRBV6-5; D may be TRBD2 (5 bases). Trimming took 6 bases from V and 8 from J, leaving 8 bases between them. Per the germline V gene, CDR1 is MNHEY and CDR2 is SVGAGI. The CDR3 contains 11 residues. The CDR3 coding sequence is TGTGCCAGCAGGAAGGAGGATGAGCAGTTCTTC. As protein: CASRKEDEQFF.

The rearrangement links TRBV5-5 to TRBJ2-1; TRBD2 aligns across 8 bases. This CDR3 is 16 amino acids long. The ends lost 6 bases at V and 7 bases at J; junction bases unmatched: 15. CDR1 is SGHKS and CDR2 is YYEKEE in the germline V gene (reference sequence). The CDR3 is CASNPGGRFVNNEQFF. The CDR3 coding sequence is TGTGCCAGCAACCCGGGGGGGCGGTTCGTTAATAATGAGCAGTTCTTC.

This clone rates as large (0.1 to 1%). The V call is TRBV10-3, the J call TRBJ2-4; tentative D call: TRBD1 (7 bases). The length of the CDR3 is 14 residues. Trimming shortened V by 10 bases and J by 0 bases, and 13 bases separated the two germline ends. Germline loops: CDR1 ENHRY, CDR2 SYGVKD. This CDR3 reads CASGTDKAKNIQYF. For the CDR3, the DNA is TGTGCCAGCGGGACAGACAAAGCCAAAAACATTCAGTACTTC.

The CDR3 here is CASGDSLGETQYF. Written as DNA, the CDR3 is TGTGCCAGCGGTGACAGCCTCGGGGAGACCCAGTACTTC. This chain connects TRBV18 to TRBJ2-5; tentative D call: TRBD1 (5 bases). CDR3 length equals 13 residues. V lost 8 bases, J lost 5 bases, and 15 bases lay in between. The germline V gene has CDR1 KGHSH and CDR2 LQKENI.

Ten or more counts support this clone. The rearrangement uses TRBV10-3 and TRBJ1-1; D call uncertain. V was trimmed by 5 bases and J by 4 bases, leaving 17 bases between them. The CDR3 contains 15 residues. Germline lookup yields CDR1 ENHRY and CDR2 SYGVKD. Here the CDR3 DNA reads TGTGCCATCAGTTTCGACACTCGCAAGGGCACTGAAGCTTTCTTT. Protein: CAISFDTRKGTEAFF.

This clone was counted a few times. The chain carries TRBV29-1 and TRBJ1-2, with TRBD1 as a possible D gene (6 bases). Between the trimmed V and J ends, which lost 1 base and 8 bases, there was a span of 20 bases. The V gene's germline CDR1 is SQVTM and CDR2 ANQGSEA. This CDR3 has 15 residues. CDR3 nucleotide sequence: TGCAGCGTTGAAGTCCACAGGGTGGGAGGCCGAGGCTACACCTTC. It specifies CSVEVHRVGGRGYTF.

Only a few counts were recorded for this clone. The rearrangement links TRBV11-1 to TRBJ2-1, with 7 bases that match TRBD1. Germline V lookup: CDR1 SGHAT, CDR2 FQDESV (reference sequence). This CDR3 comprises 14 residues. The ends lost 4 bases at V and 8 bases at J; junction bases unmatched: 8. This chain's CDR3 is CASSSQQGFYEQFF. In DNA, the CDR3 is TGTGCCAGCAGCTCACAACAGGGGTTCTATGAGCAGTTCTTC.

This clone occurred a few times. V and J are TRBV6-6 and TRBJ1-1; TRBD1 might be the D (6 bases). V was trimmed by 2 bases and J by 7 bases, leaving 11 bases between them. The germline V gene has CDR1 MNHNY and CDR2 SVGAGI (reference sequence). There are 13 residues in the CDR3. The chain's CDR3 is CASSYPGTNEAFF. CDR3 bases: TGTGCCAGCAGTTACCCCGGGACAAATGAAGCTTTCTTT.

This clone came up a few times. This rearrangement joins TRBV4-1 to TRBJ1-2; D call uncertain. Germline loops: CDR1 MGHRA, CDR2 YSYEKL. There are 14 residues in the CDR3. Trimming took off 0 bases at V and 1 base at J, with 6 bases between the two ends. The CDR3 bases are TGCGCCAGCAGCCAAGACTTTTATAACTATGGCTACACCTTC. Translation gives CASSQDFYNYGYTF.

This clone was recorded a few times. The chain combines TRBV6-1 with TRBJ2-7; TRBD1 might be the D (5 bases). Germline CDR1 reads MNHNS; CDR2 reads SASEGT. V was pared by 6 bases and J by 4 bases, with 10 bases between. This CDR3 has 12 amino acids. The CDR3 region is CASRTTGYEQYV. CDR3 nucleotides: TGTGCCAGCAGAACCACAGGTTACGAGCAGTACGTC.

The V and J genes are TRBV6-5 and TRBJ1-1, with unresolved D. V was shortened by 6 bases and J by 0 bases, with 14 bases between the two germline ends. CDR1 is MNHEY and CDR2 is SVGAGI in the germline V gene. The CDR3 totals 15 residues. CDR3 sequence reads: CASSPPGALNTEAFF. For the CDR3, the DNA is TGTGCCAGCAGCCCCCCGGGTGCCTTGAACACTGAAGCTTTCTTT.